Below, one T cell receptor beta chain is given with its context. What it binds is not known. This entry belongs to a study of cytomegalovirus exposure and HLA in healthy donors. Study-wide findings and caveats: A list of 164 TCR beta chains associated with cytomegalovirus was given. Later on, a genetic analysis was performed. It linked a missense variant in DCLRE1C with V- and J-gene trimming of TCR beta. In presence/absence analyses, roughly uniform sequencing depth across donors was assumed.

The V end was cut by 11 bases, the J end by 7 bases, with 12 bases between. Germline CDR1 SGHAT, CDR2 FQNNGV. The CDR3 consists of 11 residues. 13 Jbeta primers and 60 Vbeta primers were used for the PCR. This table comes from immunoSEQ multiplex PCR, and its TCRdb copy is limited to in-frame clones, with some not included. The sample lists 150,000 to 200,000 clones, 84% occurring once. This clonotype was sampled from a man aged 18 to 30 in good health and CMV-seronegative. The chain combines TRBV11-2 with TRBJ1-5; D might be TRBD1 (6 bases). Material: PBMCs. The CDR3 sequence: CAPGGRQPQHF. CDR3 coding DNA: TGTGCCCCCGGGGGGCGGCAGCCCCAGCATTTT. Based on the CDR3 plus reference TRBV11-2 and TRBJ1-5, the full variable domain is EAGVAQSPRYKIIEKRQSVAFWCNPISGHATLYWYQQILGQGPKLLIQFQNNGVVDDSQLPKDRFSAERLKGVDSTLKIQPAKLEDSAVYLCAPGGRQPQHFGDGTRLSIL.